Listed below are T cell receptor beta chains from one sample, sequenced in a study of CD8 T cells in ankylosing spondylitis. TCRdb passed the 5' RACE reads through MiXCR, listing each CDR3 protein once. The data show 350,000 or so distinct CDR3 sequences, 11% seen once. Input material: blood, either unsorted or a sorted T cell fraction (not recorded which). The receptors were gathered from a female donor with ankylosing spondylitis or in good health (not recorded which). Both conserved end residues are trimmed from each CDR3.

>TRBJ2-7|TRBV20-1
SAGDFSGGSSYEQY
>TRBJ1-6|TRBV18
ASSPPSTAYNSPLH
>TRBJ1-6|TRBV6-1
ASRSRDYNSPLH
>TRBJ2-4|TRBV4-3
ASSQPGIENIQY
>TRBJ2-1|TRBV20-1
SAPPSGRVNEQF
>TRBJ2-5|TRBV28
ASTDRGGETQY
>TRBJ2-7|TRBV29-1
SVEDLRGLSYEQY
>TRBJ2-7|TRBV11-2
ASSSPPFKDGGSYEQY
>TRBJ2-3|TRBV28
ASSRLADTDTQY
>TRBJ2-7|TRBV27
ASNKRDRGSYEQY
>TRBJ2-3|TRBV7-7
ASSLTWGQDTQY
>TRBJ1-1|TRBV5-1
ASRTGQSLREAF
>TRBJ2-2|TRBV20-1
SAYPTSGGPNTGELF
>TRBJ2-2|TRBV27
ASSPSTTANTGELF
>TRBJ1-1|TRBV29-1
SVEGASKVGSTEAF
>TRBJ1-4|TRBV28
ASSRTDFNEKLF
>TRBJ2-1|TRBV12-3/TRBV12-4
ASSLISLTLSGYNEQF
>TRBJ1-4|TRBV5-1
ASSTGTGDDLF
>TRBJ2-3|TRBV30
ASSSGQGLSGTDTQY
>TRBJ2-5|TRBV12-3/TRBV12-4
ASRDLRETQY
>TRBJ1-2|TRBV4-1
ASSQGQGLNYGYT
>TRBJ2-2|TRBV12-3/TRBV12-4
ASSFREIGNTGELF
>TRBJ2-1|TRBV18
ASSPRTSGGSSYNEQF
>TRBJ2-7|TRBV5-1
ASSLNSGRRSYEQY
>TRBJ2-5|TRBV9
ASSPAGRALQETQY
>TRBJ1-2|TRBV5-1
ASSLPGRLVEGYT
>TRBJ2-2|TRBV5-1
ASSVDFTGELF